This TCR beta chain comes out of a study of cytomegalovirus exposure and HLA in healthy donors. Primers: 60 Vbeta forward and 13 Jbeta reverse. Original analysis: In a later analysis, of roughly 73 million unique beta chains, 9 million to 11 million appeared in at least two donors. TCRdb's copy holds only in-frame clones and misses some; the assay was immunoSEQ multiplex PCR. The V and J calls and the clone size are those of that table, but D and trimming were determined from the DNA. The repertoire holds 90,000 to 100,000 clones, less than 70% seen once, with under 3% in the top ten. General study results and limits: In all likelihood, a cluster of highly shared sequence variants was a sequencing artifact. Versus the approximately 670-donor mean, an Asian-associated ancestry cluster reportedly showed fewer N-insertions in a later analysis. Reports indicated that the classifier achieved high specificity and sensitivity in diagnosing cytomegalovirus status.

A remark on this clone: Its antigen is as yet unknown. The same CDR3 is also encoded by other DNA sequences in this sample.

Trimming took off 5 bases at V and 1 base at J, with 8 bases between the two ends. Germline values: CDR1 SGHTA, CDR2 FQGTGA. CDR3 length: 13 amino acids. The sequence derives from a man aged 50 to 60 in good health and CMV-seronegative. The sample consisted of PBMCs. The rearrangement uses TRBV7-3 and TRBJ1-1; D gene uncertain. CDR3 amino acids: CASSLHTNTEAFF. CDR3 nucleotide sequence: TGTGCCAGCAGCCTCCACACGAACACTGAAGCTTTCTTT.